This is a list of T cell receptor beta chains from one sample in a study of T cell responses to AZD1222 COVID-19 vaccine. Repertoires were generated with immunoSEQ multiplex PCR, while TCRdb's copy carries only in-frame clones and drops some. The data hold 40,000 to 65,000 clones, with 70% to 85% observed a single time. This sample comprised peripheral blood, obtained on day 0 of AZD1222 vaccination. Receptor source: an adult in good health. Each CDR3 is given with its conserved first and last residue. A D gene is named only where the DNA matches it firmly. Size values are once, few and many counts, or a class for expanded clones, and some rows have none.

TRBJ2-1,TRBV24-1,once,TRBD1,TGTGCCACCAGTGATCGAGGGGTTTGGGGACAGGGGGCTTATGAGCAGTTCTTC,CATSDRGVWGQGAYEQFF
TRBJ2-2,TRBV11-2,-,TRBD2,TGTGCCAGCAGCAGGGGCGGGAGGATCAACACCGGGGAGCTGTTTTTT,CASSRGGRINTGELFF
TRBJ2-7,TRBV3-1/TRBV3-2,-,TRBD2,TGTGCCAGCAGCCATACTAGCGGGAGATACGAGCAGTACTTC,CASSHTSGRYEQYF
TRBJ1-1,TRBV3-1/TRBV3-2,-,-,TGTGCCAGCAGCCAAGATCCCGGGGACACTGAAGCTTTCTTT,CASSQDPGDTEAFF
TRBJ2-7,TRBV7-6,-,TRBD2,TGTGCCAGCAGCGCCGGGACTAGCGGTTACTACGAGCAGTACTTC,CASSAGTSGYYEQYF
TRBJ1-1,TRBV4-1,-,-,TGCGCCAGCAGCCAAGAATGGGGGGCGAACACTGAAGCTTTCTTT,CASSQEWGANTEAFF
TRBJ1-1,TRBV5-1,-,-,TGCGCCAGCAGCTCCGGAGTGGGTCAGGACACTGAAGCTTTCTTT,CASSSGVGQDTEAFF
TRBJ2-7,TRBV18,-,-,TGTGCCAGCTCTAACAGCATATACGAGCAGTACTTC,CASSNSIYEQYF
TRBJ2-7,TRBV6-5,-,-,TGTGCCAGCAGTAAGTCTTACGAGCAGTACTTC,CASSKSYEQYF
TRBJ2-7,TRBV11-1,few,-,TGTGCCAGCAGCTTCGTGGGGAGCTCCTACGAGCAGTACTTC,CASSFVGSSYEQYF
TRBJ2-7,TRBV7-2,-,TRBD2,TGTGCCAGCAGCTCCCCTGGGGGGAGGGCTGCCGAGCAGTACTTC,CASSSPGGRAAEQYF
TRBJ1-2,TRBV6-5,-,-,TGTGCCAGCAGTCCGCGCGTGGAAGACTATGGCTACACCTTC,CASSPRVEDYGYTF
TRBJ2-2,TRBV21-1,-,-,TGTGCCAGCAGCAAAATACCTGTAGTGGGGACAGGGGGATCCGGGGAGCTGTTTTTT,CASSKIPVVGTGGSGELFF
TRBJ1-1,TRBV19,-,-,TGTGCCAGTAGTATTGAGGGTACGAACACTGAAGCTTTCTTT,CASSIEGTNTEAFF
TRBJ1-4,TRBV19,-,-,TGTGCCAGTAGTATTACGAGGGCCACTAATGAAAAACTGTTTTTT,CASSITRATNEKLFF
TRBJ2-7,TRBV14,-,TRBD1,TGTGCCAGCAGCTCCTCCCGCCTCAGGGGGCGGGTCACCTACGAGCAGTACTTC,CASSSSRLRGRVTYEQYF
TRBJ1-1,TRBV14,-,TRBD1,TGTGCCAGCAGCCGCGGACAGGGGTCGCCGCCCCCTGAAGCTTTCTTT,CASSRGQGSPPPEAFF
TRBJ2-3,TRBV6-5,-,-,TGTGCCAGAAGAGAGATCCCATTGGATACGCAGTATTTT,CARREIPLDTQYF
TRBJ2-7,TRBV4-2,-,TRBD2,TGTGCCAGCAGCTCCTCTAGCGGGGCCTCCTACGAGCAGTACTTC,CASSSSSGASYEQYF
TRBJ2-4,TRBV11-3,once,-,TGTGCCAGCAGCTCCCAAAACTGGAACGTGGGACGGACAAACATTCAGTACTTC,CASSSQNWNVGRTNIQYF
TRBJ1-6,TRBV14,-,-,TGTGCCAGCAGCCAAAGGGGAAGCGATTCACCCCTCCACTTT,CASSQRGSDSPLHF
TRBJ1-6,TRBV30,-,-,TGTGCCTGGGTCGACCAAGGAGTTGGTAATTCACCCCTCCACTTT,CAWVDQGVGNSPLHF
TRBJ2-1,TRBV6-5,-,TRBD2,TGTGCCAGCAGGAGACTAGCGGGGGACAATGAGCAGTTCTTC,CASRRLAGDNEQFF
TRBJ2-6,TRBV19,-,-,TGTGCCAGCCAGTCTAAACAATCTGGGGCCAACGTCCTGACTTTC,CASQSKQSGANVLTF
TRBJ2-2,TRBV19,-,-,TGTGCCAGTACCCGAAGGGGGGCCTCGAACACCGGGGAGCTGTTTTTT,CASTRRGASNTGELFF
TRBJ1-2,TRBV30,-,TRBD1,TGTGCCTGGAGTGGGGGACAGGGGGCTTGGGGCTACACCTTC,CAWSGGQGAWGYTF
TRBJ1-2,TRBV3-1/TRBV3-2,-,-,TGTGCCAGCAGCCAAGGACTTAACTATGGCTACACCTTC,CASSQGLNYGYTF
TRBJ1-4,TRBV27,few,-,TGTGCCAGCAGTGGGACTGGTGAAAAACTGTTTTTT,CASSGTGEKLFF
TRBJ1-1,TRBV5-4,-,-,TGTGCCAGCAGCCGGGGAACGAACACTGAAGCTTTCTTT,CASSRGTNTEAFF
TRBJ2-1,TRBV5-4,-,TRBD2,TGTGCCAGCAGCCAAAGGACTAGCGTATACAATGAGCAGTTCTTC,CASSQRTSVYNEQFF
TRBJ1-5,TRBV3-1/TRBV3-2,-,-,TGTGCCAGCAGCCAAGGGTTGGGGGGTTACCAGCCCCAGCATTTT,CASSQGLGGYQPQHF